Shown below are 17 T cell receptor beta chains from a single sample sequenced in a study of blood T cell repertoires in COVID-19. Here immunoSEQ multiplex PCR was the method, and the copy in TCRdb shows in-frame clones only, minus some. The data contain about 120,000 clones, approximately 87% of them singletons. Sequencing input: peripheral blood. Source of these receptors: a woman in her 70s with acute or convalescent COVID-19.

The chain couples TRBV10-3 to TRBJ1-2; D is possibly TRBD1 (6 bases). The V gene lost 6 bases and the J gene lost 8 bases, with 13 bases spanning the gap. Germline CDR1 ENHRY, CDR2 SYGVKD. This CDR3 has 12 amino acids. The CDR3 region is CAIRGTPSGYTF. The CDR3 DNA is TGTGCCATCAGAGGGACACCCTCCGGCTACACCTTC.

The CDR3 DNA follows: TGCGCCAGCAGCCCCCTGACGTTGACTTCTAATGAAAAACTGTTTTTT. Its protein is CASSPLTLTSNEKLFF. The chain is built from TRBV5-1 and TRBJ1-4; no clear D gene. CDR1 SGHRS and CDR2 YFSETQ come from the germline V gene. The CDR3 covers 16 residues. V shed 4 bases and J shed 3 bases, with 16 bases lying between them. Variable domain in full (rest from reference TRBV5-1 and TRBJ1-4): KAGVTQTPRYLIKTRGQQVTLSCSPISGHRSVSWYQQTPGQGLQFLFEYFSETQRNKGNFPGRFSGRQFSNSRSEMNVSTLELGDSALYLCASSPLTLTSNEKLFFGSGTQLSVL.

The sample holds a few counts of this clone. This chain uses TRBV5-1 with TRBJ1-2; D unresolved. This CDR3 has 14 residues. Germline V gene data show CDR1 as SGHRS and CDR2 as YFSETQ. V was shortened by 0 bases and J by 6 bases, with 12 bases between the two germline ends. CDR3 DNA: TGCGCCAGCAGCTTGGTATCGGGGAAGGATGGCTACACCTTC. Amino acid sequence: CASSLVSGKDGYTF.

The chain carries TRBV27 and TRBJ2-1; TRBD2 matches at 8 bases. Per germline, CDR1 MNHEY and CDR2 SMNVEV (reference sequence). The CDR3 totals 15 residues. Unmatched junction bases numbered 3, after V lost 4 bases and J lost 1 base. DNA for the CDR3: TGTGCCAGCAGTTCAATAGCGGGGTCCTACAATGAGCAGTTCTTC. It codes for CASSSIAGSYNEQFF.

The V gene is TRBV20-1, the J gene TRBJ1-2; 7 nucleotides line up with TRBD1. This CDR3 is 17 amino acids long. V lost 3 bases and J lost 1; bases outside the gene matches: 14. Germline V CDR1 and CDR2: DFQATT, SNEGSKA (reference sequence). The CDR3 spells CSASLWAGTESNYGYTF. In nucleotides, the CDR3 is TGCAGTGCTAGTTTGTGGGCGGGGACAGAAAGTAACTATGGCTACACCTTC.

V and J are TRBV9 and TRBJ2-7; D is possibly TRBD1 (5 bases). Trimming stripped 0 bases from V and 2 bases from J, with 12 bases between. Germline V gene sequence: CDR1 SGDLS, CDR2 YYNGEE. The CDR3 extends over 15 amino acids. As DNA, the CDR3 is TGTGCCAGCAGCGTAGCTACCCAGGGCCCCTACGAGCAGTACTTC. Protein: CASSVATQGPYEQYF.

Notes on this clone: The sample carries other DNA sequences with the same CDR3. This sequence joins TRBV19 and TRBJ1-2; D is unresolved. The CDR3 extends over 14 amino acids. Germline assignment: CDR1 LNHDA and CDR2 SQIVND (reference sequence). Between the trimmed V and J ends, which lost 3 bases and 0 bases, there was a span of 8 bases. The DNA of the CDR3 is TGTGCCAGTAGTATTGGAGGGTCTAACTATGGCTACACCTTC. It is translated as CASSIGGSNYGYTF.

The J gene is TRBJ2-1, the V gene TRBV7-3; 7 nucleotides match TRBD2. Germline V gene sequence: CDR1 SGHTA, CDR2 FQGTGA. The junction had 0 bases not matched to a gene; V was cut back by 0 bases and J by 1 base. The CDR3 consists of 15 residues. The CDR3 nucleotides read TGTGCCAGCAGCTTAACCGGGGGGTCCTACAATGAGCAGTTCTTC. Protein sequence: CASSLTGGSYNEQFF. Supplemented by reference TRBV7-3 and TRBJ2-1, the full variable domain reads GAGVSQTPSNKVTEKGKYVELRCDPISGHTALYWYRQSLGQGPEFLIYFQGTGAADDSGLPNDRFFAVRPEGSVSTLKIQRTERGDSAVYLCASSLTGGSYNEQFFGPGTRLTVL.

The CDR3 protein is CASSFSQGAGVNEQFF. CDR3 in DNA: TGTGCCAGCAGTTTCTCCCAGGGAGCGGGGGTAAATGAGCAGTTCTTC. The rearrangement joins TRBV6-5 to TRBJ2-1; TRBD2 agrees at 8 bases. The V gene end was trimmed by 4 bases and the J gene end by 7 bases; junction bases not matched to a gene: 12. CDR3 length: 16 amino acids. In germline, CDR1 is MNHEY, CDR2 SVGAGI.

V is TRBV28 and J is TRBJ1-5, with D possibly being TRBD1 (6 bases). The CDR3 sequence is 16 residues long. Trimming left V 6 bases short and J 3 bases short, with 18 bases between. The germline gives CDR1 MDHEN, CDR2 SYDVKM. In DNA form, the CDR3 reads TGTGCCAGCAGCCGTCAACAGGGAGGGAACAATCAGCCCCAGCATTTT. This sequence encodes CASSRQQGGNNQPQHF.

The CDR3 DNA sequence: TGTGCCAGCAGCCGCCGCGCCAGCACAGATACGCAGTATTTT. Translated: CASSRRASTDTQYF. This chain uses TRBV7-3 with TRBJ2-3; D remains ambiguous. The CDR3 covers 14 residues. V was clipped by 5 bases and J by 0 bases, with 9 bases between them. Germline CDR1 reads SGHTA; CDR2 reads FQGTGA.

Worth noting for this clone: Other DNA variants within this sample encode the same CDR3. The rearrangement joins TRBV9 to TRBJ1-1; D remains ambiguous. CDR1 and CDR2 (germline): SGDLS, YYNGEE. The CDR3 spans 13 residues. V was shortened by 0 bases and J by 3 bases, with 6 bases between the two germline ends. CDR3 coding DNA: TGTGCCAGCAGCGTAGCACGGGACACTGAAGCTTTCTTT. Translation gives CASSVARDTEAFF.

The rearrangement links TRBV27 to TRBJ2-2; 8 nucleotides match TRBD1. V was pared by 2 bases and J by 6 bases, with 8 bases of the junction left unmatched. The germline V gene encodes CDR1 MNHEY and CDR2 SMNVEV (reference sequence). This CDR3 has 16 residues. The CDR3: CASSLAWTGLAGELFF. Written as DNA, the CDR3 is TGTGCCAGCAGTTTAGCTTGGACAGGGTTAGCCGGGGAGCTGTTTTTT.

The genes are TRBV28 and TRBJ2-4; D might be TRBD1 (5 bases). CDR3 length: 14 amino acids. Germline V CDR1 and CDR2: MDHEN, SYDVKM. Deletions cut 3 bases from V and 8 bases from J, with 14 bases between. CDR3 in amino acids: CASSLQGKRDIQYF. The CDR3 nucleotides read TGTGCCAGCAGTTTGCAGGGCAAGAGAGACATTCAGTACTTC.

The V and J genes are TRBV28 and TRBJ1-1, with D hard to call. The CDR3 runs 13 residues. V lost 10 bases and J 1 base, leaving 13 bases between the germline ends. Germline V lookup: CDR1 MDHEN, CDR2 SYDVKM. For the CDR3, the DNA is TGTGCCACCTGGGAGGCGCAGAACACTGAAGCTTTCTTT. Its translation is CATWEAQNTEAFF.

The chain is built from TRBV11-3 and TRBJ2-2; 7 bases line up with TRBD1. The CDR3 has 15 residues. Germline trimming cut 2 bases from V and 5 bases from J; bases unmatched to any gene: 5. Germline V lookup: CDR1 SGHNT, CDR2 YENEEA. The DNA for the CDR3 is TGTGCCAGCAGCTTAACGCAGGGGGTAACCGGGGAGCTGTTTTTT. Its protein product is CASSLTQGVTGELFF.

A few counts support this clone. The chain recombines TRBV7-3 with TRBJ2-1, with TRBD1 matching 10 bases. Trimming at V came to 5 bases and at J to 7 bases, leaving 8 bases not matched to a gene. The CDR3 totals 15 residues. Germline-derived CDR1 and CDR2 are SGHTA and FQGTGA. The CDR3 DNA follows: TGTGCCAGCAGCCCCGGGACAGGGGTTTCGAATGAGCAGTTCTTC. This translates into CASSPGTGVSNEQFF.